This T cell receptor beta chain derives from a study of T cell repertoires in cytomegalovirus infection. About the study: Carrying CMV and the relevant HLA type showed in public TCR beta signatures.

Points from the study as a whole: CMV carriers with the relevant HLA were identified by cumulative public TCR beta family frequency.

Remarks on this clonotype: Its target is not known.

Trimming pared 6 bases from V and 5 bases from J, leaving 15 bases between. Germline CDR1 is WNHNN and CDR2 is SYGVQD (reference sequence). The CDR3 extends over 14 amino acids. In TCRdb, the reads were re-called with MiXCR into one record per CDR3 protein. Among approximately 910,000 distinct CDR3 sequences listed, roughly 31% were seen once. The TCR originated in a human donor in good health (CMV status not recorded). Some clones in this sample may be carry-over from other donors' samples. J is TRBJ2-3 and V is TRBV10-1; perhaps TRBD1 as D (7 bases). Specimen: cultured CD8+ T cells from PBMCs, collected from culture after CMV antigen stimulation. CDR3 nucleotide sequence: TGCGCCAGCAGCGGAGGGCAGGGGGAAGATACGCAGTATTTT. Translating it yields CASSGGQGEDTQYF.